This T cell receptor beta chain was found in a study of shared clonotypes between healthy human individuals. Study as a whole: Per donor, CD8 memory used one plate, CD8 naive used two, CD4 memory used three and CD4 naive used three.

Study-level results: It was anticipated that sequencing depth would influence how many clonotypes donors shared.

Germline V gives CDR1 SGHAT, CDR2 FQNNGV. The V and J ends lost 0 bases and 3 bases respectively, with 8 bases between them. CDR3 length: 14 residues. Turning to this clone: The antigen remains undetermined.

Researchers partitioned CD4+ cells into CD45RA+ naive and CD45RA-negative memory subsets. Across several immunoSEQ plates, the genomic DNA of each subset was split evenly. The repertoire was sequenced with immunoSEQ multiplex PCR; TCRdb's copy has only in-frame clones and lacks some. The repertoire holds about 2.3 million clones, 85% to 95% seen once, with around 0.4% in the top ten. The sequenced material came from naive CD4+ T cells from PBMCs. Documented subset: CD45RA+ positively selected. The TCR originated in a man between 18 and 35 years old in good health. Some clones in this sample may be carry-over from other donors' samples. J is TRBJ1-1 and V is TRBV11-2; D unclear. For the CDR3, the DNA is TGTGCCAGCAGCTTAGACCGATTGGACACTGAAGCTTTCTTT. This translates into CASSLDRLDTEAFF.